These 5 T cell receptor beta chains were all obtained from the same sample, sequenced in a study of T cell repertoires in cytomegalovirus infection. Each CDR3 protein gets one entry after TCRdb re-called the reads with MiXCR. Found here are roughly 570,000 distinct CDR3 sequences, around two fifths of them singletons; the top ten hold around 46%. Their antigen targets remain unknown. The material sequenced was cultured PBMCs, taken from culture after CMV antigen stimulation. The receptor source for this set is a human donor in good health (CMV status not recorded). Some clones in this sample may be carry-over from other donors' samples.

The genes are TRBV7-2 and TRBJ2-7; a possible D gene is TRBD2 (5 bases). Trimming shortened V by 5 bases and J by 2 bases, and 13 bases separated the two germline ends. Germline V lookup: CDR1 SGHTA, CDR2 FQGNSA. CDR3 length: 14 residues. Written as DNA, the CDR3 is TGTGCCAGCAGCAGTGAGGGCGTCACCTACGAGCAGTACTTC. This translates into CASSSEGVTYEQYF.

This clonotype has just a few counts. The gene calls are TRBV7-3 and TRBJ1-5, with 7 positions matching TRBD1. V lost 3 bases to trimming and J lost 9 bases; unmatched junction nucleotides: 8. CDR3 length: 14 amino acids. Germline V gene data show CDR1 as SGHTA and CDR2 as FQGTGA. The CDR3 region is CASSFSGGTWPQHF. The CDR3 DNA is TGTGCCAGCAGCTTCTCAGGGGGAACTTGGCCCCAGCATTTT.

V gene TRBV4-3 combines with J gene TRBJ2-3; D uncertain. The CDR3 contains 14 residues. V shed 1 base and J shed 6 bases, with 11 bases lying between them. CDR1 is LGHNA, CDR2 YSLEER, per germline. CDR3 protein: CASSQGTTHDTQYF. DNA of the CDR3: TGCGCCAGCAGCCAAGGCACTACCCATGATACGCAGTATTTT.

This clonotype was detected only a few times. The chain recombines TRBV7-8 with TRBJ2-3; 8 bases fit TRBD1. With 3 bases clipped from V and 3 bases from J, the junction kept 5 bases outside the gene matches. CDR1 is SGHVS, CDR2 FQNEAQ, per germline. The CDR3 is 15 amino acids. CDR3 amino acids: CASSLTGARTDTQYF. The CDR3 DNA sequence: TGTGCCAGCAGCTTGACAGGGGCGAGAACAGATACGCAGTATTTT. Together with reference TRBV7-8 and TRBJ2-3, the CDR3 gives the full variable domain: GAGVSQSPRYKVAKRGQDVALRCDPISGHVSLFWYQQALGQGPEFLTYFQNEAQLDKSGLPSDRFFAERPEGSVSTLKIQRTQQEDSAVYLCASSLTGARTDTQYFGPGTRLTVL.

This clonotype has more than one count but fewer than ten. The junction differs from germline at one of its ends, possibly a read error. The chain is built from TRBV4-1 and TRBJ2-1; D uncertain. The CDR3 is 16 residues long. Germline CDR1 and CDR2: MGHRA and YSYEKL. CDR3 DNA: TGTGCCAGCAGCCAAGAAGACCTAGTAGTCTACAATGAGCAGTTCTTC. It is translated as CASSQEDLVVYNEQFF.